The clone carrying this TCR beta chain was observed a handful of times. The record originates from a study of T-cell memory formation after mild COVID-19. TCRdb reprocessed the 5' RACE reads with MiXCR, giving one entry per CDR3 protein. Here the sample spans around 370,000 distinct CDR3 sequences, 21% being singletons. V lost 6 bases and J lost 3, with 15 bases in between. Germline V CDR1 and CDR2: SGHTA, FQGNSA. The CDR3 spans 15 residues. V gene TRBV7-2 combines with J gene TRBJ1-5; maybe TRBD1 (5 bases). The specimen sequenced was PBMCs or a T cell subset sorted from them (not recorded which). The receptor was isolated from an adult woman who had mild COVID-19 (a few samples of this study predate the infection). Cell type and time point are not known. The CDR3 DNA follows: TGTGCCAGCAGGGGAGGGACGGATCTCAATCAGCCCCAGCATTTT. Protein product: CASRGGTDLNQPQHF. Together with reference TRBV7-2 and TRBJ1-5, the CDR3 gives the full variable domain: GAGVSQSPSNKVTEKGKDVELRCDPISGHTALYWYRQSLGQGLEFLIYFQGNSAPDKSGLPSDRFSAERTGGSVSTLTIQRTQQEDSAVYLCASRGGTDLNQPQHFGDGTRLSIL.